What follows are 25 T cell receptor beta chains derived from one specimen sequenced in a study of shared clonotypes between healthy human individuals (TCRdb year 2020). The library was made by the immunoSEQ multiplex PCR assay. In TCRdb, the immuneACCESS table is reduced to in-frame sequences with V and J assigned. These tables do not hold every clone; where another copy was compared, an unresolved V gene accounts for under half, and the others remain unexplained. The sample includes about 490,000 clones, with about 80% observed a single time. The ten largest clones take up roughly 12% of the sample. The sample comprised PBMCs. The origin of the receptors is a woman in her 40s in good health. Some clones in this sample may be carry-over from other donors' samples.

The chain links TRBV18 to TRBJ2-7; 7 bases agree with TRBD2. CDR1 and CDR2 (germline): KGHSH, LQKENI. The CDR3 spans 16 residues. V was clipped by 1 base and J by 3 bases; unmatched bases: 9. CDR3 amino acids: CASSPRGGRAYYEQYF. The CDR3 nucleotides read TGTGCCAGCTCACCACGGGGAGGGAGGGCATACTACGAGCAGTACTTC.

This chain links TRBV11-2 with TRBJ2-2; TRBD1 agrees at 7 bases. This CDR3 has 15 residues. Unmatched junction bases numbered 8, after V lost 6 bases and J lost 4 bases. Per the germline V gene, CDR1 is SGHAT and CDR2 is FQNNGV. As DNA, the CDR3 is TGTGCCAGCAGTTTCGACAGGGCAACCACCGGGGAGCTGTTTTTT. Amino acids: CASSFDRATTGELFF.

The CDR3 nucleotides read TGCAGCGTGGCCTGGGTGCAGGGTAAAGGTTACGAGCAGTACTTC. This translates into CSVAWVQGKGYEQYF. This chain uses TRBV29-1 with TRBJ2-7, with D possibly matching TRBD1 (5 bases). The V and J ends lost 6 bases and 4 bases respectively, with 22 bases between them. The CDR3 runs 15 residues. The germline V gene encodes CDR1 SQVTM and CDR2 ANQGSEA.

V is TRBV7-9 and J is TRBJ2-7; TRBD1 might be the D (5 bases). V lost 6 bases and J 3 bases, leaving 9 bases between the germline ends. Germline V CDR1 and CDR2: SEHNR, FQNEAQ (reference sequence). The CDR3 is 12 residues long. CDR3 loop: CASRDTYYEQYF. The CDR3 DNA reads TGTGCCAGCAGGGACACTTACTACGAGCAGTACTTC.

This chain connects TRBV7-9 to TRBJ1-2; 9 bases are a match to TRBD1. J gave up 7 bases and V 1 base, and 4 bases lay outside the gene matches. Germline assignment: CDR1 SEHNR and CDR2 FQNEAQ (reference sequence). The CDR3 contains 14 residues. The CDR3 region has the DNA TGTGCCAGCAGCTTAGTTGAGGGACAGGGTGGCTACACCTTC. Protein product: CASSLVEGQGGYTF. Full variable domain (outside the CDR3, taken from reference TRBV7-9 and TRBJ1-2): DTGVSQNPRHKITKRGQNVTFRCDPISEHNRLYWYRQTLGQGPEFLTYFQNEAQLEKSRLLSDRFSAERPKGSFSTLEIQRTEQGDSAMYLCASSLVEGQGGYTFGSGTRLTVV.

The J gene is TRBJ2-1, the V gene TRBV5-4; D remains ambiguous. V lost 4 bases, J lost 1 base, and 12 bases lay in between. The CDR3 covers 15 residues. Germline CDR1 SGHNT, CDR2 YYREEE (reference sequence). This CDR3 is CASSPLGVSYNEQFF. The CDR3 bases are TGTGCCAGCAGCCCCCTGGGCGTATCCTACAATGAGCAGTTCTTC.

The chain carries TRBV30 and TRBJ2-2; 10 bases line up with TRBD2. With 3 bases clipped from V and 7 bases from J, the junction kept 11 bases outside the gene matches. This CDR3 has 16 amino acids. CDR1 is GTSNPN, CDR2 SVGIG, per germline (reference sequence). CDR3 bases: TGTGCCTGGAGGAGCGGGAGGGTCCAGAGCGGCGGGGAGCTGTTTTTT. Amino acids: CAWRSGRVQSGGELFF.

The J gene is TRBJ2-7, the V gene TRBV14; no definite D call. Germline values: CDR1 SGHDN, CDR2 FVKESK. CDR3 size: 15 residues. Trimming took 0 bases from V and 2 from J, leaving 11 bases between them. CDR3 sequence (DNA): TGTGCCAGCAGCCAAGACCGACAAAAGACCTACGAGCAGTACTTC. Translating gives CASSQDRQKTYEQYF.

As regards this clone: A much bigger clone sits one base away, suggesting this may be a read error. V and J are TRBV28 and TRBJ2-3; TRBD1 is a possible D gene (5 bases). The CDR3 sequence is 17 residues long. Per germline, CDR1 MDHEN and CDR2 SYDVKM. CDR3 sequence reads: CASTPPMLGFSTGTQYF. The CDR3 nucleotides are TGTGCCAGCACCCCCCCCATGCTCGGGTTTAGCACAGGTACGCAGTATTTT.

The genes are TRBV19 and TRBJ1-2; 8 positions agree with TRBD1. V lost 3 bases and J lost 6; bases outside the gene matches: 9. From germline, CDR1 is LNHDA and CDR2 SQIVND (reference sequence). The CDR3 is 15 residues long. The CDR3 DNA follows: TGTGCCAGTAGTATTGCCGGACAGGGAAGGGATGGCTACACCTTC. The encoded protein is CASSIAGQGRDGYTF.

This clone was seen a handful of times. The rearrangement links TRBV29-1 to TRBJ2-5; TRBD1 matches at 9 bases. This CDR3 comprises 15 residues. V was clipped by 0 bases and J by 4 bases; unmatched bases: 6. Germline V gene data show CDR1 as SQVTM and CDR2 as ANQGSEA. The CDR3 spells CSVEESGTGLETQYF. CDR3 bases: TGCAGCGTTGAAGAGTCCGGGACAGGGTTAGAGACCCAGTACTTC.

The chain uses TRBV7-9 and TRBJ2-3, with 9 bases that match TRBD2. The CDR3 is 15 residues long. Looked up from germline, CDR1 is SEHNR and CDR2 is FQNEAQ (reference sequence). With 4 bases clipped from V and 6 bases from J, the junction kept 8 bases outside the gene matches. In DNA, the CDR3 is TGTGCCAGCAGCTCCCGGACTAGCGAGAAGGATACGCAGTATTTT. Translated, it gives CASSSRTSEKDTQYF.

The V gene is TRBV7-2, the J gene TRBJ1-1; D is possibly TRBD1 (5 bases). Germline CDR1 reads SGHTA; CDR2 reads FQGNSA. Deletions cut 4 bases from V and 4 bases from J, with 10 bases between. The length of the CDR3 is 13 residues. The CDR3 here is CASSWGGGTEAFF. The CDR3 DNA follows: TGTGCCAGCAGCTGGGGCGGTGGCACTGAAGCTTTCTTT.

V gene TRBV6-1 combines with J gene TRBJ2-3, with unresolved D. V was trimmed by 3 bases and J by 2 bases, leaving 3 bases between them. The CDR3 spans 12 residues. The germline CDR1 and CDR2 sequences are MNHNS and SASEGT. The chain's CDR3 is CASSDYTDTQYF. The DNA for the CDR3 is TGTGCCAGCAGTGATTACACAGATACGCAGTATTTT.

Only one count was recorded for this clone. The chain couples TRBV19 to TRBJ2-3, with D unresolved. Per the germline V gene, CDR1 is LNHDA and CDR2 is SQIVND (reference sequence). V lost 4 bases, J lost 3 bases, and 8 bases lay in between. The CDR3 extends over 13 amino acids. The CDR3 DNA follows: TGTGCCAGTAGTAAGGGATTGACAGATACGCAGTATTTT. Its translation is CASSKGLTDTQYF.

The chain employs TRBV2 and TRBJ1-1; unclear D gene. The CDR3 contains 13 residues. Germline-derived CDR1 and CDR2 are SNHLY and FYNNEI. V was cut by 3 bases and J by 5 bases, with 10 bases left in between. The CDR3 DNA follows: TGTGCCAGCAGTGACGGCAGTCGAACTGAAGCTTTCTTT. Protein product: CASSDGSRTEAFF.

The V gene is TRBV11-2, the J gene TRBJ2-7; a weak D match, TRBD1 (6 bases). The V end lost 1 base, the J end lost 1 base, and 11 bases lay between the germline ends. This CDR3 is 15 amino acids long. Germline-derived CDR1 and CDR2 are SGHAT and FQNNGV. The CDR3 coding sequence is TGTGCCAGCAGCTTAGTTTGGACAGATTCCTACGAGCAGTACTTC. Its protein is CASSLVWTDSYEQYF.

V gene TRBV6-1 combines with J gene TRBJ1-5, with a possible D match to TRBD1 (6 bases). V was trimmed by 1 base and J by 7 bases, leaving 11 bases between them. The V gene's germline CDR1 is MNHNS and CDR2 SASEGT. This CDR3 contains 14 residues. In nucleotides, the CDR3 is TGTGCCAGCAGTGAAGGGACAGTAGTCCAGCCCCAGCATTTT. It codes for CASSEGTVVQPQHF.

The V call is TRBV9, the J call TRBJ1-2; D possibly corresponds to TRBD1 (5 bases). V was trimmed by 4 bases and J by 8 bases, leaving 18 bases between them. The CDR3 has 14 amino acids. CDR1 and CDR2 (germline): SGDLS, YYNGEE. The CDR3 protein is CASSPTGGVSGYTF. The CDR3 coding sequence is TGTGCCAGCAGCCCAACGGGGGGTGTAAGCGGCTACACCTTC.

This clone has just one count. CDR3 sequence: CASSSNRYEQYF. CDR3 in DNA: TGCGCCAGCAGCTCCAATCGCTACGAGCAGTACTTC. V usage is TRBV5-1 and J usage is TRBJ2-7; no reliable D call. The CDR3 sequence is 12 residues long. Per germline, CDR1 SGHRS and CDR2 YFSETQ. The ends were cut back, 3 bases at V and 3 bases at J, with 7 bases in the middle.

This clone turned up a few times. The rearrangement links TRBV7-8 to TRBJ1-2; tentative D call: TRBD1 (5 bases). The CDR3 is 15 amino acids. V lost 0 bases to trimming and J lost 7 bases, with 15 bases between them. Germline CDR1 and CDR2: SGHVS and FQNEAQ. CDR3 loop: CASSLAFGDGGGYTF. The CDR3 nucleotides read TGTGCCAGCAGCTTAGCATTCGGGGACGGCGGTGGCTACACCTTC.

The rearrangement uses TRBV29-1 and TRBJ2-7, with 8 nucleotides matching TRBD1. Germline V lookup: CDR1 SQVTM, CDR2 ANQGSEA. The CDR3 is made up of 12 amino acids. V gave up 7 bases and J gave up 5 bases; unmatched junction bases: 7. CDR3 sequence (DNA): TGCAGCGGGGGGACAGGTTCTAACGAGCAGTACTTC. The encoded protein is CSGGTGSNEQYF.

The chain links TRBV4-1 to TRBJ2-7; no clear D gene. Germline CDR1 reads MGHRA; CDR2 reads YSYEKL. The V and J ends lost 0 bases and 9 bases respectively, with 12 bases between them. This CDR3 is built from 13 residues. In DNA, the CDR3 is TGCGCCAGCAGCCAAGAGGGGTCGCGTGGGCAGTACTTC. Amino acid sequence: CASSQEGSRGQYF.

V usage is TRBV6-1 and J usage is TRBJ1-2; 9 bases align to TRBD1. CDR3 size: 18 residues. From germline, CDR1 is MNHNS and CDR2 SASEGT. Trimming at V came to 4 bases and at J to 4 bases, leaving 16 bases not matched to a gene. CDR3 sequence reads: CASSGPPGQGRQAYGYTF. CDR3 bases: TGTGCCAGCAGTGGCCCCCCGGGACAGGGACGGCAGGCCTATGGCTACACCTTC.

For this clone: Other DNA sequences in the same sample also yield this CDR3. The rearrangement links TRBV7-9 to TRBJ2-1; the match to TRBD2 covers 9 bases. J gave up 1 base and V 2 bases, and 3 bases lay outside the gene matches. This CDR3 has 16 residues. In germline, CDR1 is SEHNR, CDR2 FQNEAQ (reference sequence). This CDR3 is CASSLSLAGSYNEQFF. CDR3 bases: TGTGCCAGCAGCTTATCTCTAGCGGGGTCCTACAATGAGCAGTTCTTC.